These 27 T cell receptor beta chains were all obtained from the same sample, sequenced in a study of healthy donors' naive CD4 and CD8 T cells. TCR libraries were built from roughly 0.5 ug of total RNA by linear amplification. From the reads, TCRdb called clonotypes with MiXCR, one entry per CDR3 protein. The data contain around 180,000 distinct CDR3 sequences, over 60% of them singletons. Sequenced: naive CD4+ and CD8+ T cells sorted from blood, pooled from several donors. The receptors come from a pool of human donors in good health; the sample pools cells from several healthy donors.

This clonotype appeared once. The chain couples TRBV2 to TRBJ2-7, with TRBD2 as a possible D gene (5 bases). Trimming took off 6 bases at V and 0 bases at J, with 9 bases between the two ends. This CDR3 spans 13 amino acids. CDR1 is SNHLY and CDR2 is FYNNEI in the germline V gene. CDR3: CASREGHSYEQYF. The DNA for the CDR3 is TGTGCCAGCAGAGAGGGCCACTCCTACGAGCAGTACTTC.

This rearrangement joins TRBV18 to TRBJ1-4, with no clear D. Between the trimmed V and J ends, which lost 5 bases and 8 bases, there was a span of 12 bases. The germline CDR1 and CDR2 sequences are KGHSH and LQKENI. The CDR3 totals 13 residues. The CDR3 reads CASSYQGGEKLFF. The CDR3 nucleotides are TGTGCCAGCTCATACCAAGGAGGAGAAAAACTGTTTTTT.

The genes are TRBV6-2 or TRBV6-3 and TRBJ1-5, with TRBD1 identical over 8 bases. CDR1 is MNHEY, CDR2 SVGEGT, per germline. Unmatched junction bases numbered 21, after V lost 6 bases and J lost 11 bases. The CDR3 runs 17 residues. Written as DNA, the CDR3 is TGTGCCAGCAGAGAAACCGGGACAGGATACCGATATCCGGCCCAGCATTTT. This codes for CASRETGTGYRYPAQHF.

The chain joins TRBV19 to TRBJ2-5; a possible D gene is TRBD1 (6 bases). From germline, CDR1 is LNHDA and CDR2 SQIVND (reference sequence). V gave up 4 bases and J gave up 0 bases, with 12 bases separating them. CDR3 size: 15 residues. The CDR3 loop reads CASSNGTQYQETQYF. DNA for the CDR3: TGTGCCAGTAGTAACGGGACACAGTACCAAGAGACCCAGTACTTC.

V is TRBV6-5 and J is TRBJ1-1, with D perhaps matching TRBD1 (6 bases). Looked up from germline, CDR1 is MNHEY and CDR2 is SVGAGI. Trimming pared 2 bases from V and 4 bases from J, leaving 11 bases between. The CDR3 runs to 14 residues. The CDR3 region has the DNA TGTGCCAGCAGTTACACCACAGGGCCCACTGAAGCTTTCTTT. This sequence encodes CASSYTTGPTEAFF.

The V and J genes are TRBV29-1 and TRBJ2-7, with 11 positions matching TRBD2. After removal of 2 bases from V and 4 bases from J, the junction contained 4 bases not matched to a gene. From germline, CDR1 is SQVTM and CDR2 ANQGSEA. The CDR3 sequence is 14 residues long. In nucleotides, the CDR3 is TGCAGCGTTGAAAGACTAGCGGGGACTTACGAGCAGTACTTC. Translated, it gives CSVERLAGTYEQYF.

The chain is built from TRBV19 and TRBJ2-7; perhaps TRBD1 as D (6 bases). Per germline, CDR1 LNHDA and CDR2 SQIVND (reference sequence). This CDR3 region has 12 residues. V shed 10 bases and J shed 4 bases, with 14 bases lying between them. CDR3 sequence (DNA): TGTGCCACCAGGGACACGGGTTACGAGCAGTACTTC. Protein product: CATRDTGYEQYF.

This clonotype was detected once. Written as DNA, the CDR3 is TGTGCCAGCTCATTCGGACAGGGGCCGTACGAGCAGTACTTC. Translating it yields CASSFGQGPYEQYF. The rearrangement uses TRBV11-2 and TRBJ2-7; TRBD1 agrees at 9 bases. The CDR3 covers 14 residues. The junction had 9 bases not matched to a gene; V was cut back by 8 bases and J by 4 bases. The germline V gene encodes CDR1 SGHAT and CDR2 FQNNGV.

The chain recombines TRBV29-1 with TRBJ2-3; D unresolved. The V gene lost 0 bases and the J gene lost 4 bases, with 11 bases spanning the gap. Looked up from germline, CDR1 is SQVTM and CDR2 is ANQGSEA. This CDR3 spans 14 amino acids. The chain's CDR3 is CSVEEPWGSDTQYF. CDR3 in DNA: TGCAGCGTTGAAGAGCCGTGGGGATCAGATACGCAGTATTTT.

CDR3 region: CASSSQGADTQYF. The CDR3 DNA follows: TGTGCCAGCAGCTCACAGGGGGCGGATACGCAGTATTTT. The chain combines TRBV5-6 with TRBJ2-3; 9 bases align to TRBD1. Looked up from germline, CDR1 is SGHDT and CDR2 is YYEEEE. This CDR3 spans 13 amino acids. After removal of 3 bases from V and 6 bases from J, the junction contained 2 bases not matched to a gene.

This sequence joins TRBV18 and TRBJ1-1; possibly TRBD1 for D (5 bases). CDR3 length: 12 residues. Germline V gene data show CDR1 as KGHSH and CDR2 as LQKENI. The V gene lost 6 bases and the J gene lost 8 bases, with 13 bases spanning the gap. The chain's CDR3 is CASSPRAGEAFF. DNA for the CDR3: TGTGCCAGCTCGCCGAGGGCAGGGGAAGCTTTCTTT.

This chain links TRBV10-3 with TRBJ2-1; 9 nucleotides align to TRBD1. This CDR3 is built from 13 residues. Germline V gene sequence: CDR1 ENHRY, CDR2 SYGVKD. V lost 8 bases, J lost 5 bases, and 4 bases stayed unmatched. The CDR3 protein is CAILGQGHNEQFF. The DNA of the CDR3 is TGTGCCATCCTGGGACAGGGCCACAATGAGCAGTTCTTC.

This chain uses TRBV27 with TRBJ2-7; D might be TRBD2 (6 bases). There are 14 residues in the CDR3. V lost 5 bases and J lost 2, with 13 bases in between. CDR1 is MNHEY, CDR2 SMNVEV, per germline (reference sequence). The CDR3: CASSATSSAYEQYF. For the CDR3, the DNA is TGTGCCAGCAGTGCTACTAGCTCGGCCTACGAGCAGTACTTC.

V and J are TRBV7-9 and TRBJ1-1; no clear D. Trimming pared 2 bases from V and 0 bases from J, leaving 19 bases between. The CDR3 contains 18 residues. Germline assignment: CDR1 SEHNR and CDR2 FQNEAQ (reference sequence). Written as DNA, the CDR3 is TGTGCCAGCAGCTTATTTCCTCCTAGTTCTGGCGTGAACACTGAAGCTTTCTTT. This codes for CASSLFPPSSGVNTEAFF.

The chain carries TRBV29-1 and TRBJ2-7; 8 bases line up with TRBD2. The germline CDR1 and CDR2 sequences are SQVTM and ANQGSEA. This CDR3 comprises 17 residues. Losses at the gene ends were 0 bases for V and 1 base for J; bases not matched to a gene: 11. Here the CDR3 reads CSVEDPFGLAGSYEQYF. The CDR3 bases are TGCAGCGTTGAAGATCCGTTTGGGCTAGCGGGTTCCTACGAGCAGTACTTC.

This clonotype has a handful of counts. This sequence joins TRBV5-4 and TRBJ1-2; TRBD1 matches 8 bases. V lost 0 bases and J lost 7; bases outside the gene matches: 8. From germline, CDR1 is SGHNT and CDR2 YYREEE (reference sequence). The length of the CDR3 is 15 residues. The CDR3: CASSLEPDRGSGYTF. DNA of the CDR3: TGTGCCAGCAGCTTGGAACCAGACAGGGGTAGTGGCTACACCTTC.

This CDR3 is CSVPDIPGQETQYF. CDR3 DNA sequence: TGCAGCGTCCCTGACATTCCGGGCCAAGAGACCCAGTACTTC. V and J are TRBV29-1 and TRBJ2-5; D remains unclear. Looked up from germline, CDR1 is SQVTM and CDR2 is ANQGSEA. Trimming took off 6 bases at V and 1 base at J, with 15 bases between the two ends. This CDR3 region has 14 residues.

This chain links TRBV30 with TRBJ1-1, with D perhaps TRBD1 (6 bases). CDR1 and CDR2 from the germline V gene are GTSNPN and SVGIG (reference sequence). The length of the CDR3 is 11 residues. V dropped 4 bases and J dropped 5 bases, with 8 bases sitting between them. CDR3 in amino acids: CAWNRATEAFF. DNA for the CDR3: TGTGCCTGGAACAGGGCGACTGAAGCTTTCTTT.

V usage is TRBV4-3 and J usage is TRBJ2-7; D not certain. This CDR3 region has 14 residues. V lost 0 bases to trimming and J lost 3 bases, with 9 bases between them. Germline CDR1 reads LGHNA; CDR2 reads YSLEER. The CDR3 sequence: CASSQDWVGYEQYF. As DNA, the CDR3 is TGCGCCAGCAGCCAAGATTGGGTCGGCTACGAGCAGTACTTC.

The chain recombines TRBV12-3 or TRBV12-4 with TRBJ1-5, with D possibly being TRBD1 (5 bases). V was cut by 3 bases and J by 8 bases, with 14 bases left in between. The CDR3 consists of 14 residues. CDR3: CASSFRQGMEPQHF. CDR3 in DNA: TGTGCCAGCAGTTTTAGGCAGGGTATGGAGCCCCAGCATTTT.

The chain joins TRBV19 to TRBJ2-1; TRBD2 matches at 9 bases. Trimming removed 5 bases from V and 0 bases from J; junction bases left unmatched: 2. Germline values: CDR1 LNHDA, CDR2 SQIVND (reference sequence). The CDR3 covers 15 residues. The CDR3 nucleotides read TGTGCCAGTAGTGTTAGCGGGAGCTCCTACAATGAGCAGTTCTTC. Its translation: CASSVSGSSYNEQFF.

The CDR3: CAWTVGPYEQYF. CDR3 coding DNA: TGTGCCTGGACAGTGGGTCCCTACGAGCAGTACTTC. The rearrangement joins TRBV30 to TRBJ2-7; no reliable D call. This CDR3 region has 12 residues. Germline CDR1 is GTSNPN and CDR2 is SVGIG (reference sequence). V lost 4 bases and J lost 2, with 9 bases in between.

The genes are TRBV18 and TRBJ2-5; weak D call: TRBD2 (5 bases). Germline CDR1 and CDR2: KGHSH and LQKENI. V lost 6 bases, J lost 2 bases, and 13 bases lay in between. The CDR3 extends over 14 amino acids. The chain's CDR3 is CASSSKPGQETQYF. Here the CDR3 DNA reads TGTGCCAGCTCGTCCAAGCCGGGACAAGAGACCCAGTACTTC.

This chain connects TRBV6-5 to TRBJ2-5; TRBD2 aligns across 10 bases. V lost 6 bases to trimming and J lost 4 bases; unmatched junction nucleotides: 8. This CDR3 region has 15 residues. Germline V lookup: CDR1 MNHEY, CDR2 SVGAGI. CDR3 sequence (DNA): TGTGCCAGCAGCCGTAGCGGGGGGCATGGAGAGACCCAGTACTTC. Its protein product is CASSRSGGHGETQYF.

CDR3 residues: CASSLSGPGNQPQHF. The CDR3 nucleotides read TGTGCCAGCAGTTTATCGGGGCCGGGTAATCAGCCCCAGCATTTT. The chain employs TRBV27 and TRBJ1-5, with D possibly being TRBD1 (5 bases). Germline V gives CDR1 MNHEY, CDR2 SMNVEV (reference sequence). The V gene lost 0 bases and the J gene lost 4 bases, with 10 bases spanning the gap. The CDR3 is 15 residues long.

This rearrangement joins TRBV29-1 to TRBJ1-1; unclear D gene. The V end was cut by 4 bases, the J end by 1 base, with 13 bases between. CDR1 SQVTM and CDR2 ANQGSEA come from the germline V gene. CDR3 length: 14 residues. In DNA form, the CDR3 reads TGCAGCGTTGGCCCACCCGGAGCGAACACTGAAGCTTTCTTT. Its protein product is CSVGPPGANTEAFF.

The J gene is TRBJ1-1, the V gene TRBV27; D unclear. This CDR3 has 14 residues. CDR1 MNHEY and CDR2 SMNVEV come from the germline V gene (reference sequence). The germline V and J ends were trimmed by 2 bases and 10 bases, with 17 bases remaining between them. CDR3 in DNA: TGTGCCAGCAGTTTAAGTGGGCCCATGGGAAGAGCTTTCTTT. Translation gives CASSLSGPMGRAFF.